These 10 T cell receptor beta chains came from one sample sequenced in a study of T cells in Graves' hyperthyroidism and ophthalmopathy. The TCR beta CDR3 regions underwent amplification using RNA transcripts as the source. An initial round of RT-PCR targeting the TCR CDR3 relied on the HTBI primer set. A single record per CDR3 protein comes from TCRdb applying MiXCR to the multiplex PCR reads. The data hold approximately 410,000 distinct CDR3 sequences, with roughly an eighth observed a single time. Input material: blood. The receptors shown here come from a young woman with Graves' hyperthyroidism.

The count of this clonotype is one. A much larger clone sits a single nucleotide away, making a read error possible. This sequence joins TRBV27 and TRBJ2-4, with D tentatively TRBD1 (6 bases). The germline CDR1 and CDR2 sequences are MNHEY and SMNVEV (reference sequence). The CDR3 sequence is 14 residues long. DNA for the CDR3: TGTGCCGGCAGTTCCTTGACAGGTCAAAACATTCAGTACTTC. Its protein is CAGSSLTGQNIQYF.

Details on this clonotype: One base away lies a much larger clone, so this may be a sequencing read error. The chain carries TRBV28 and TRBJ2-1; unclear D gene. This CDR3 is built from 14 residues. Germline V lookup: CDR1 MDHEN, CDR2 SYDVKM. The CDR3 region has the DNA TGTGCCAGCCCCCCCATCCTCTCCAACAATGAGCAGTTCTTC. Translated: CASPPILSNNEQFF.

V and J are TRBV28 and TRBJ2-5; tentatively, D is TRBD1 (6 bases). Per the germline V gene, CDR1 is MDHEN and CDR2 is SYDVKM. CDR3 length: 15 amino acids. Deletions cut 6 bases from V and 4 bases from J, with 18 bases between. This CDR3 reads CASRKSGVIGETQYF. In nucleotides, the CDR3 is TGTGCCAGCAGGAAATCAGGGGTAATTGGAGAGACCCAGTACTTC.

Of note for this clonotype: One end of the junction varies from germline; a read error may be responsible. The CDR3 reads CASSLTSGVTYIEQFF. CDR3 nucleotides: TGTGCCAGCAGTTTAACTAGCGGGGTTACCTACATTGAGCAGTTCTTC. The V and J genes are TRBV28 and TRBJ2-1, with 10 bases matching TRBD2. The CDR3 is 16 amino acids. Germline loops: CDR1 MDHEN, CDR2 SYDVKM.

With regard to this clonotype: A single base separates this from a much larger clone, so it may be a read error. The CDR3, as DNA: TGCAGCGTTGAAAGTCAGGGCAGCTACGGGCAGTACTTC. Translating it yields CSVESQGSYGQYF. The V gene is TRBV29-1, the J gene TRBJ2-7; TRBD1 is a possible D gene (5 bases). Germline values: CDR1 SQVTM, CDR2 ANQGSEA. The CDR3 is 13 amino acids.

This clonotype was seen many times. J is TRBJ2-1 and V is TRBV28, with D possibly being TRBD2 (6 bases). This CDR3 is built from 14 residues. Trimming removed 5 bases at V and 9 bases at J, with 17 bases between. Germline CDR1 is MDHEN and CDR2 is SYDVKM. CDR3 DNA sequence: TGTGCCAGCAGTCCCGGGACTTCCCTCCGTGAGCAGTTCTTC. Amino acid sequence: CASSPGTSLREQFF. Supplemented by reference TRBV28 and TRBJ2-1, the full variable domain reads DVKVTQSSRYLVKRTGEKVFLECVQDMDHENMFWYRQDPGLGLRLIYFSYDVKMKEKGDIPEGYSVSREKKERFSLILESASTNQTSMYLCASSPGTSLREQFFGPGTRLTVL.

This clonotype was detected ten times or more. The rearrangement uses TRBV10-3 and TRBJ1-1, with 7 bases lining up with TRBD1. After removal of 3 bases from V and 0 bases from J, the junction contained 4 bases not matched to a gene. This CDR3 spans 15 amino acids. From germline, CDR1 is ENHRY and CDR2 SYGVKD. The CDR3 coding sequence is TGTGCCATCAGTGACAGGGGGGGATTGAACACTGAAGCTTTCTTT. It encodes CAISDRGGLNTEAFF.

Details on this clonotype: A read error is possible here, since a much larger clone lies one base away. The gene calls are TRBV6-1 and TRBJ2-1, with TRBD2 matching over 8 bases. Germline values: CDR1 MNHNS, CDR2 SASEGT. This CDR3 comprises 14 residues. CDR3 sequence: CGSTSGSSYNEQFF. DNA of the CDR3: TGTGGCAGCACCAGCGGGAGCTCCTACAATGAGCAGTTCTTC.

There are a few counts of this clonotype. The genes are TRBV5-4 and TRBJ1-1, with 7 positions matching TRBD1. Germline assignment: CDR1 SGHNT and CDR2 YYREEE (reference sequence). The CDR3 has 17 residues. J was trimmed by 2 bases and V by 0 bases; bases with no gene match: 10. The CDR3 DNA sequence: TGTGCCAGCAGCTTGGACAGGGGCCGTATAGTCAACACTGAAGCTTTCTTT. Translation: CASSLDRGRIVNTEAFF. Combining the CDR3 with reference TRBV5-4 and TRBJ1-1 gives the whole variable domain ETGVTQSPTHLIKTRGQQVTLRCSSQSGHNTVSWYQQALGQGPQFIFQYYREEENGRGNFPPRFSGLQFPNYSSELNVNALELDDSALYLCASSLDRGRIVNTEAFFGQGTRLTVV.

The chain has TRBV7-2 and TRBJ2-3, with TRBD2 matching over 16 bases. The junction had 6 bases not matched to a gene; V was cut back by 4 bases and J by 5 bases. The CDR3 is made up of 17 amino acids. Germline lookup yields CDR1 SGHTA and CDR2 FQGNSA. CDR3 in amino acids: CASSWGLAGGPQDTQYF. The CDR3 region has the DNA TGTGCCAGCAGCTGGGGACTAGCGGGAGGGCCCCAAGATACGCAGTATTTT.